This entry features one T cell receptor (beta chain) sequence. Only in-frame clones appear in the TCRdb table, and some are missing; sequencing was by immunoSEQ multiplex PCR. Of tens of thousands of clones in the sample, roughly 91% were seen once. This record belongs to a study of technical replicates of blood from four donors. The CDR3 is made up of 15 amino acids. Germline V gene sequence: CDR1 MNHNS, CDR2 SASEGT. Trimming cost V 7 bases and J 4 bases; bases outside gene matches: 9. This receptor was identified in a human donor in good health. Some clones in this sample may be carry-over from other donors' samples. Sequenced: PBMCs. V and J are TRBV6-1 and TRBJ2-7, with TRBD2 matching over 11 bases. This CDR3 is CASTETSGIFYEQYF. As DNA, the CDR3 is TGTGCCAGCACAGAGACTAGCGGGATATTTTACGAGCAGTACTTC.